These 14 T cell receptor beta chains were all obtained from the same sample, sequenced in a study of radiotherapy plus CTLA-4 blockade in lung cancer. The table came from immunoSEQ multiplex PCR; TCRdb's copy has only in-frame clones and leaves some out. The table records 45,000 or so clones, 76% of them present only once. The material sequenced was peripheral blood, taken from a patient treated with radiotherapy plus ipilimumab. These receptors all come from a human donor with non-small cell lung cancer who had stable disease on radiotherapy plus ipilimumab.

This sequence joins TRBV29-1 and TRBJ1-1; D might be TRBD1 (6 bases). V shed 4 bases and J shed 9 bases, with 21 bases lying between them. CDR1 and CDR2 from the germline V gene are SQVTM and ANQGSEA. There are 14 residues in the CDR3. This chain's CDR3 is CSVAWGGDKQQAFF. The DNA of the CDR3 is TGCAGCGTTGCCTGGGGAGGGGACAAACAACAAGCTTTCTTT.

The chain carries TRBV28 and TRBJ1-1; D remains ambiguous. V lost 10 bases to trimming and J lost 3 bases, with 21 bases between them. The CDR3 runs to 15 residues. Per the germline V gene, CDR1 is MDHEN and CDR2 is SYDVKM. This chain's CDR3 is CATSDGRRLYTEAFF. As DNA, the CDR3 is TGTGCCACCTCTGATGGAAGAAGACTTTACACTGAAGCTTTCTTT.

This sequence joins TRBV7-9 and TRBJ2-3; TRBD2 agrees at 9 bases. CDR3 length: 16 residues. V lost 1 base to trimming and J lost 4 bases; unmatched junction nucleotides: 6. The germline V gene has CDR1 SEHNR and CDR2 FQNEAQ (reference sequence). In DNA form, the CDR3 reads TGTGCCAGCAGCTTAGTAGGCGGGGGGGCCTCAGATACGCAGTATTTT. Encoded protein: CASSLVGGGASDTQYF.

J is TRBJ2-1 and V is TRBV2; the D gene is possibly TRBD2 (6 bases). The CDR3 spans 11 residues. Trimming removed 6 bases at V and 6 bases at J, with 6 bases between. Germline CDR1 reads SNHLY; CDR2 reads FYNNEI. The CDR3: CASRGGNEQFF. As DNA, the CDR3 is TGTGCCAGCAGGGGGGGCAATGAGCAGTTCTTC.

There are a few counts of this clone. V gene TRBV5-8 combines with J gene TRBJ1-2; D gene ambiguous. This CDR3 has 14 residues. The V and J ends lost 5 bases and 2 bases respectively, with 13 bases between them. Germline values: CDR1 SGHTS, CDR2 YDEGEE. DNA for the CDR3: TGTGCCAGCAGTTATGACGGGCGAAACTATGGCTACACCTTC. Its translation is CASSYDGRNYGYTF.

This rearrangement joins TRBV6-1 to TRBJ1-6; D perhaps matches TRBD1 (5 bases). The V end lost 2 bases, the J end lost 1 base, and 6 bases lay between the germline ends. The V gene's germline CDR1 is MNHNS and CDR2 SASEGT. The CDR3 loop spans 15 amino acids. The CDR3 protein is CASSEKGSYNSPLHF. Written as DNA, the CDR3 is TGTGCCAGCAGTGAAAAGGGGTCCTATAATTCACCCCTCCACTTT.

The CDR3 nucleotides read TGTGCCAGCAGCTTAGATGACAGGGTTCTAACAGATACGCAGTATTTT. Its protein is CASSLDDRVLTDTQYF. This sequence joins TRBV7-2 and TRBJ2-3; 7 bases match TRBD1. The CDR3 contains 16 residues. Germline V gene data show CDR1 as SGHTA and CDR2 as FQGNSA. V trimming: 1 base; J trimming: 3 bases; junction bases outside the gene matches: 7.

The rearrangement uses TRBV4-3 and TRBJ2-3, with TRBD1 matching 7 bases. Trimming removed 1 base from V and 8 bases from J; junction bases left unmatched: 9. The CDR3 has 15 amino acids. Germline V gene data show CDR1 as LGHNA and CDR2 as YSLEER. The CDR3 loop reads CASSQGRTGVVTQYF. The CDR3 nucleotides are TGCGCCAGCAGCCAAGGGAGAACAGGGGTCGTTACGCAGTATTTT.

CDR3 nucleotides: TGTGCCAGCAGCTTGGGACCCCGGAGCTCTGGGGCCAACGTCCTGACTTTC. Protein sequence: CASSLGPRSSGANVLTF. The chain has TRBV5-4 and TRBJ2-6; no definite D call. CDR1 is SGHNT, CDR2 YYREEE, per germline (reference sequence). This CDR3 spans 17 amino acids. Trimming left V 0 bases short and J 0 bases short, with 10 bases between.

The CDR3 reads CASSLGAWGRDDYGYTF. CDR3 sequence (DNA): TGTGCCAGCAGCTTAGGAGCCTGGGGGCGCGACGACTATGGCTACACCTTC. This chain joins TRBV11-2 and TRBJ1-2, with a possible D match to TRBD1 (6 bases). The CDR3 covers 17 residues. Germline CDR1 reads SGHAT; CDR2 reads FQNNGV. V was clipped by 1 base and J by 3 bases, with 18 bases between them.

The chain couples TRBV28 to TRBJ1-2, with D tentatively TRBD1 (6 bases). V lost 6 bases to trimming and J lost 4 bases, with 15 bases between them. The CDR3 runs to 14 residues. The V gene's germline CDR1 is MDHEN and CDR2 SYDVKM. The CDR3: CASRTPGAPYGYTF. In DNA, the CDR3 is TGTGCCAGCAGGACCCCAGGGGCACCCTATGGCTACACCTTC.

The chain joins TRBV5-1 to TRBJ2-5, with D perhaps TRBD1 or TRBD2 (5 bases each). The CDR3 totals 15 residues. The V end lost 2 bases, the J end lost 3 bases, and 14 bases lay between the germline ends. The germline gives CDR1 SGHRS, CDR2 YFSETQ. The CDR3 loop is CASSLWGWQKETQYF. Written as DNA, the CDR3 is TGCGCCAGCAGCTTATGGGGGTGGCAGAAAGAGACCCAGTACTTC.

The CDR3 coding sequence is TGCGCCAGCAGCCAGCCCGCCAGGACAGGGGACTACGAGCAGTACTTC. As protein: CASSQPARTGDYEQYF. The chain recombines TRBV4-1 with TRBJ2-7, with TRBD1 matching over 9 bases. After removal of 3 bases from V and 3 bases from J, the junction contained 9 bases not matched to a gene. Germline loops: CDR1 MGHRA, CDR2 YSYEKL. The CDR3 loop spans 16 amino acids.

The chain employs TRBV30 and TRBJ2-7, with a weak D call TRBD1 (6 bases). Deletions cut 2 bases from V and 7 bases from J, with 15 bases between. Germline-derived CDR1 and CDR2 are GTSNPN and SVGIG (reference sequence). The CDR3 is 13 residues long. Here the CDR3 DNA reads TGTGCCTGGAGTAAGGGGGTGTCGTGGGAGCAGTACTTC. Translating gives CAWSKGVSWEQYF. Full variable domain (rest looked up from reference TRBV30 and TRBJ2-7): SQTIHQWPATLVQPVGSPLSLECTVEGTSNPNLYWYRQAAGRGLQLLFYSVGIGQISSEVPQNLSASRPQDRQFILSSKKLLLSDSGFYLCAWSKGVSWEQYFGPGTRLTVT.